The present T cell receptor beta chain was sequenced within a study of post-analysis software for immune sequencing data (dated by TCRdb to the mid-2010s). At the level of the whole study: Relapsing-remitting, secondary progressive and progressive-relapsing multiple sclerosis were recorded as disease courses, and subtype annotation was lacking for some patients. The patient repertoires were compared against around 11 previously published healthy control repertoires obtained from donors aged about 6 to 26 years. A subset of samples was prepared in parallel using single-end sample barcoding, then pooled and co-amplified after Illumina adapter ligation.

The CDR3 runs 14 amino acids, cysteine and phenylalanine included. CDR3 DNA only is kept here, 42 bases in frame from base 1. The germline V gene provides CDR1 MNHEY and CDR2 SVGAGI. V drops 2 bases and J drops 4 bases, leaving 11 bases in between. Broader findings and caveats from the paper: The multiple sclerosis patient group was slightly younger than the control group. Significantly higher frequencies in patients than in controls were found for about five TRBV segments, including TRBV5-6, TRBV5-1 and TRBV20-1. Significantly lower normalized Chao1 diversity was found in multiple sclerosis patients than in controls, suggesting substantial peripheral T-cell clonal expansion. When samples were clustered directly using the F measure, samples prepared in the same batch co-clustered strongly, which prompted a batch-effect correction.

The method was PCR. The data were produced on an Illumina HiSeq 2500. To reduce PCR and sequencing biases, unique molecular identifiers were incorporated into the TCR beta cDNA libraries. Per 1 to 10 million input T cells, approximately 500,000 cDNA molecules were obtained, such that each molecule approximated one T cell. The same protocol used for the earlier healthy control dataset was applied to prepare and sequence the patient libraries. Samples belonging to the same batch were prepared together, multiplexed and sequenced on a shared HiSeq lane. Per the source publication's procedure: MIGEC handled the raw barcoded reads, throwing out single-read molecular identifier groups before consensus assembly and CDR3 extraction. Clonotype tables were post-analysed with VDJtools, and diversity was normalized by down-sampling all datasets to the smallest sample size. Repertoire overlap clustering matched CDR3 amino acid but not nucleotide sequences to correct batch-related cross-sample contamination. TCRdb applied fastp at Q25 and MiXCR to the public reads, then kept only in-frame beta chains. Under each unique CDR3 protein, matching rows form one entry showing the most common genes and DNA. TCRdb's processing, not the study's, gives the V and J calls here. Recorded for this sample are roughly 410,000 distinct CDR3 sequences; roughly 38% of them occurred a single time. Roughly 13% of the sample is taken by the ten largest.

TCR beta repertoires were profiled from peripheral blood of roughly twelve young patients with multiple sclerosis to demonstrate the VDJtools post-analysis software. The patients with multiple sclerosis were children and adolescents between roughly 6 and 15 years of age. This clonotype was seen a handful of times. Its recognized antigen is unknown. The sample holds no much larger clone one base away, and base qualities are not on file. The chain joins TRBV6-5 to TRBJ1-2; the D region possibly corresponds to TRBD1 (6 bases align). This clonotype was sampled from a girl aged 5-17 years with multiple sclerosis. Sample: blood. The CDR3 corresponds to CASSYGGLGYGYTF. The nucleotide sequence reads TGTGCCAGCAGTTACGGGGGGCTCGGCTATGGCTACACCTTC.